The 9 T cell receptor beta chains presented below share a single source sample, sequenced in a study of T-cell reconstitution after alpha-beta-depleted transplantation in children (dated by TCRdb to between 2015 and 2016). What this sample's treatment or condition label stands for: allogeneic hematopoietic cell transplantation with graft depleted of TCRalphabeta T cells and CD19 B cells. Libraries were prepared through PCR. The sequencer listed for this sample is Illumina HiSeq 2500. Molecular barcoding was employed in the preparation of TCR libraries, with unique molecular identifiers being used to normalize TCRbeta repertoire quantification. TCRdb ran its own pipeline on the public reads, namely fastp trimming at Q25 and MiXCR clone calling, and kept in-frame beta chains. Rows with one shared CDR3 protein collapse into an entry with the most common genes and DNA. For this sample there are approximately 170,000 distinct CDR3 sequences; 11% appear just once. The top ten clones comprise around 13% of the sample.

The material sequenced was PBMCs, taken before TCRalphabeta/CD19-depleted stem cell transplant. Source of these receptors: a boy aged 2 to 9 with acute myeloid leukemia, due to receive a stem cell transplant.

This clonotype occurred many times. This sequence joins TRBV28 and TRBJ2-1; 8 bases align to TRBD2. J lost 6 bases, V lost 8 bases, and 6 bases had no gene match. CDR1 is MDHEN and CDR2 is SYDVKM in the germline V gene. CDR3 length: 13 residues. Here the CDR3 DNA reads TGTGCCAGCGGCTTTAGCGGGACCAATGAGCAGTTCTTC. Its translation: CASGFSGTNEQFF.

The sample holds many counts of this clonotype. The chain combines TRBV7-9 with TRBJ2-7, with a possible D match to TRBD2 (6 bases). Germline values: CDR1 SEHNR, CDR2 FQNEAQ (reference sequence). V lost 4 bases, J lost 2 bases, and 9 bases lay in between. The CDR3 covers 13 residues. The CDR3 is CASSSGDAYEQYF. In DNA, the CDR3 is TGTGCCAGCAGCTCGGGGGACGCCTACGAGCAGTACTTC.

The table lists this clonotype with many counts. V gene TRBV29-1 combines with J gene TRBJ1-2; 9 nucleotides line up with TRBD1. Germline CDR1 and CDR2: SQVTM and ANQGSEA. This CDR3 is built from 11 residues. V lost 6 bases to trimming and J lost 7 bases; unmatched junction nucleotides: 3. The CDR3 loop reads CSVPQGAGYTF. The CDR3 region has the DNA TGCAGCGTCCCACAGGGGGCTGGCTACACCTTC.

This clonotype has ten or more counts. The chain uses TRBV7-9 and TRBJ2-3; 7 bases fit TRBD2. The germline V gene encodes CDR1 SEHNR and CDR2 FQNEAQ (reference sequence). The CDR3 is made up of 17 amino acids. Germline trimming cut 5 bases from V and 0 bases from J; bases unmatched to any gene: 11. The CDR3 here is CASSPFSSGASTDTQYF. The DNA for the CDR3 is TGTGCCAGCAGCCCATTTTCTAGCGGTGCTAGCACAGATACGCAGTATTTT. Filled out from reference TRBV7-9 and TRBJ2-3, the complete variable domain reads DTGVSQNPRHKITKRGQNVTFRCDPISEHNRLYWYRQTLGQGPEFLTYFQNEAQLEKSRLLSDRFSAERPKGSFSTLEIQRTEQGDSAMYLCASSPFSSGASTDTQYFGPGTRLTVL.

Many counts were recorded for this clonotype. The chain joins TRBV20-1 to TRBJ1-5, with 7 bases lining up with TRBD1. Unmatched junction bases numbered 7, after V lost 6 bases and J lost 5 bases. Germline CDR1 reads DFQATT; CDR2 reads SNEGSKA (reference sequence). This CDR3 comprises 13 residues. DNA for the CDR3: TGCAGTGCCACCGGGACAGCTGATCAGCCCCAGCATTTT. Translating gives CSATGTADQPQHF.

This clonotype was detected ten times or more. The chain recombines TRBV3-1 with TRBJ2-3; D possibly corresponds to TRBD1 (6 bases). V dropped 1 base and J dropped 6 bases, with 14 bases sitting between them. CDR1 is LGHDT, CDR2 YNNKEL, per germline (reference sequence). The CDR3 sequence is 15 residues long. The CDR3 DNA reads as TGTGCCAGCAGCCAAGGTTTAGGACAGATGGATACGCAGTATTTT. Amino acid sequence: CASSQGLGQMDTQYF.

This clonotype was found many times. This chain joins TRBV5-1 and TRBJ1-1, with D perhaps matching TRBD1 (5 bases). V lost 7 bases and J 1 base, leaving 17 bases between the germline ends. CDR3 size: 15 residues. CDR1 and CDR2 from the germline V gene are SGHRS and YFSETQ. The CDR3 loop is CASADGGVGNTEAFF. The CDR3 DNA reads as TGCGCCAGCGCTGATGGGGGGGTGGGGAACACTGAAGCTTTCTTT.

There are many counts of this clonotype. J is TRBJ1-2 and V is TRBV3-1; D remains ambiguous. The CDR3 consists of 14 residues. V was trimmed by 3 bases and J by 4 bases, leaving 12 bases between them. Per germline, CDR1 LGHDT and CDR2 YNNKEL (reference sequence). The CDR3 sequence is CASSHTDPIYGYTF. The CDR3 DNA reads TGTGCCAGCAGCCATACAGACCCTATCTATGGCTACACCTTC.

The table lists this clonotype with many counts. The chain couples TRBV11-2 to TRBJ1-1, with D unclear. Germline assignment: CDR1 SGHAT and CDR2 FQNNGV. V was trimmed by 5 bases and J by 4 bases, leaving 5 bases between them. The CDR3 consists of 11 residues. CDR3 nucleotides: TGTGCCAGCAGCCCGTTCACTGAAGCTTTCTTT. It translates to CASSPFTEAFF.